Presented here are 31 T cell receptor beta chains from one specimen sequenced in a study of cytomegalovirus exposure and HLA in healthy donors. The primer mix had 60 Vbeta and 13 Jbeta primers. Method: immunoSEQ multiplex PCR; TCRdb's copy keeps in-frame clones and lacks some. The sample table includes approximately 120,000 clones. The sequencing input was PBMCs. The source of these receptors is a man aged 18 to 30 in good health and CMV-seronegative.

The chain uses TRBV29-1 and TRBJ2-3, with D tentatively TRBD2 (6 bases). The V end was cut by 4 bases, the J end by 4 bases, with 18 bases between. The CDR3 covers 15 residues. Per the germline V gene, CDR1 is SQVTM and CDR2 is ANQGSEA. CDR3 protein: CSVASSEFKADTQYF. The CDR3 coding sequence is TGCAGCGTTGCCTCTAGCGAGTTCAAGGCAGATACGCAGTATTTT.

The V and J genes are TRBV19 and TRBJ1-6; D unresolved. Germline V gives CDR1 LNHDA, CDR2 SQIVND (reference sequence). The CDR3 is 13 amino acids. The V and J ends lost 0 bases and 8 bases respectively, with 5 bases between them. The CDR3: CASSIDIYSPLHF. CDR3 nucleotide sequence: TGTGCCAGTAGTATAGATATTTATTCACCCCTCCACTTT.

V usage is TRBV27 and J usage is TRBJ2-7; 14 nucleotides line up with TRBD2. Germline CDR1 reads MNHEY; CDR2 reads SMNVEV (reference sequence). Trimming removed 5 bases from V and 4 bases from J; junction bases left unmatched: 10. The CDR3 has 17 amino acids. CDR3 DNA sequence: TGTGCCAGCAGTCCCCGGGGGACTAGCGGGAGAGAATACGAGCAGTACTTC. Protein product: CASSPRGTSGREYEQYF.

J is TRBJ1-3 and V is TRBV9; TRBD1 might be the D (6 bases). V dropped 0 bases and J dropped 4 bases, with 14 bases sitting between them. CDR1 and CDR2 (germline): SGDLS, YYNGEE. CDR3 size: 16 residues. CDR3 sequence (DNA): TGTGCCAGCAGCGTAGGGGCAGGGGAGAAGGGAAACACCATATATTTT. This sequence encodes CASSVGAGEKGNTIYF.

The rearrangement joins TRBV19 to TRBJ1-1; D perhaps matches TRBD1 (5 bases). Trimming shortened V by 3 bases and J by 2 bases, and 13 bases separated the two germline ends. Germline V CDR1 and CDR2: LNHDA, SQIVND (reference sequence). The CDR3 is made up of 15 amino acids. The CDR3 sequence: CASSILAGGNTEAFF. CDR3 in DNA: TGTGCCAGTAGTATTCTCGCCGGGGGAAACACTGAAGCTTTCTTT.

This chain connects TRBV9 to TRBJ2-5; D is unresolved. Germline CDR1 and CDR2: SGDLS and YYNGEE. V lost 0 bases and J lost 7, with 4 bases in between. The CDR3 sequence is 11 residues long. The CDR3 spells CASSVDRTQYF. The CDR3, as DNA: TGTGCCAGCAGCGTAGATAGGACCCAGTACTTC.

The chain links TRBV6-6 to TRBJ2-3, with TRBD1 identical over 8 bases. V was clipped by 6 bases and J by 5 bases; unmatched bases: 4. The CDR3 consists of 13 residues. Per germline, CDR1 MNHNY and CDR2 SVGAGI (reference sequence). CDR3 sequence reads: CASRSTGEDTQYF. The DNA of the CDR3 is TGTGCCAGCAGATCGACAGGGGAAGATACGCAGTATTTT.

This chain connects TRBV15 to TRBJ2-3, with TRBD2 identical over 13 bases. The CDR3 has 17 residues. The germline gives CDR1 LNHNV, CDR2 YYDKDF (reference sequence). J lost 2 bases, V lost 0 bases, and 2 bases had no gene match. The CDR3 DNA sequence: TGTGCCACCAGCAGAGATACTAGCGGGAGGGTCACAGATACGCAGTATTTT. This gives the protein CATSRDTSGRVTDTQYF.

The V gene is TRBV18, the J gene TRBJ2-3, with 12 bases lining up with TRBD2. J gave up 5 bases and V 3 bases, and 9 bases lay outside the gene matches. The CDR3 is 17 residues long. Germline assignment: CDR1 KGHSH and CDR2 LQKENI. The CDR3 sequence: CASSPLLAGGLRDTQYF. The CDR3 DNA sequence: TGTGCCAGCTCACCTCTCCTAGCGGGGGGGCTCAGAGATACGCAGTATTTT. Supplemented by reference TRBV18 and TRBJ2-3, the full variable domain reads NAGVMQNPRHLVRRRGQEARLRCSPMKGHSHVYWYRQLPEEGLKFMVYLQKENIIDESGMPKERFSAEFPKEGPSILRIQQVVRGDSAAYFCASSPLLAGGLRDTQYFGPGTRLTVL.

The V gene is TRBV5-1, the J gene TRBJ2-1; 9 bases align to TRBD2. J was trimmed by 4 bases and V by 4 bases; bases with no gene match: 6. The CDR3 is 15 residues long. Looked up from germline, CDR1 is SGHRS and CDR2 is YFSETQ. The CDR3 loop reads CASSHSGGSYNEQFF. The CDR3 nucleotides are TGCGCCAGCAGCCATAGCGGGGGATCGTACAATGAGCAGTTCTTC. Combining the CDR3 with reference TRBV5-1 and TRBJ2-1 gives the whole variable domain KAGVTQTPRYLIKTRGQQVTLSCSPISGHRSVSWYQQTPGQGLQFLFEYFSETQRNKGNFPGRFSGRQFSNSRSEMNVSTLELGDSALYLCASSHSGGSYNEQFFGPGTRLTVL.

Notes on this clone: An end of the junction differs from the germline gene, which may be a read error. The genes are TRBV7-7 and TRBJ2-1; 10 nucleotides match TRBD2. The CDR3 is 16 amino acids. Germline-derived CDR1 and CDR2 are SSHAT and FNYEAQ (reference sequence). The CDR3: CASSPGSGGLNNEQFF. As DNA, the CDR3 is TGTGCTAGCAGCCCGGGTAGCGGGGGGCTTAACAATGAGCAGTTCTTC.

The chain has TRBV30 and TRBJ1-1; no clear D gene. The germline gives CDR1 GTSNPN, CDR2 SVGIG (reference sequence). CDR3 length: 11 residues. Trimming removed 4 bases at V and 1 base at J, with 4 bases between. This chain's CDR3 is CAWIKNTEAFF. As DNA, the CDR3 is TGTGCCTGGATTAAGAACACTGAAGCTTTCTTT.

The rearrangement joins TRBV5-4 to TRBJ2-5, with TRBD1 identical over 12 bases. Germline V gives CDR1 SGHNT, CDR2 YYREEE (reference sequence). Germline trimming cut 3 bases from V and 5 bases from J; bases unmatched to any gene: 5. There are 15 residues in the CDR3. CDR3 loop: CASSSGTGGPETQYF. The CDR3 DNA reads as TGTGCCAGCAGCTCCGGGACAGGGGGCCCGGAGACCCAGTACTTC. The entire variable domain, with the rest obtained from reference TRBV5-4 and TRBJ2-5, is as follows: ETGVTQSPTHLIKTRGQQVTLRCSSQSGHNTVSWYQQALGQGPQFIFQYYREEENGRGNFPPRFSGLQFPNYSSELNVNALELDDSALYLCASSSGTGGPETQYFGPGTRLLVL.

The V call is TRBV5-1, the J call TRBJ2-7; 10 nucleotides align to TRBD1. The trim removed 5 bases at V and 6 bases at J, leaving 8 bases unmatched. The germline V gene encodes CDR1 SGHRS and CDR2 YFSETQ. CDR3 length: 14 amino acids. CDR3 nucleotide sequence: TGCGCCAGCAGATCGTACCGGGACAGGGGCGAGCAGTACTTC. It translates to CASRSYRDRGEQYF.

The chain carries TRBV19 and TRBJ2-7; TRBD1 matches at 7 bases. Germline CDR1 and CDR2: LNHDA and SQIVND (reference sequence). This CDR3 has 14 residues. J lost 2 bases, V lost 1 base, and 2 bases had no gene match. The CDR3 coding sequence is TGTGCCAGTAGTATAGGGACAGGCGCCTACGAGCAGTACTTC. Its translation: CASSIGTGAYEQYF.

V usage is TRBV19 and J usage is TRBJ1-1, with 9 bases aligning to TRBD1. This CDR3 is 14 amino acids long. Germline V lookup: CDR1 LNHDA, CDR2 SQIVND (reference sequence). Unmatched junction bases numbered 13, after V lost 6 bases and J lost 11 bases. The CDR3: CASSVVRTGDRAFF. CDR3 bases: TGTGCCAGTAGCGTGGTCAGGACAGGGGATCGGGCTTTCTTT.

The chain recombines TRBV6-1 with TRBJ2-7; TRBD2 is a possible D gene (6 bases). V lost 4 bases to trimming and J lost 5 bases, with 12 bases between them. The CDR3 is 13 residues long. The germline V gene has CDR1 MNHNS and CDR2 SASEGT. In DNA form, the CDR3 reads TGTGCCAGCAGTGTAGGGGAGGTAGACGAGCAGTACTTC. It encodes CASSVGEVDEQYF.

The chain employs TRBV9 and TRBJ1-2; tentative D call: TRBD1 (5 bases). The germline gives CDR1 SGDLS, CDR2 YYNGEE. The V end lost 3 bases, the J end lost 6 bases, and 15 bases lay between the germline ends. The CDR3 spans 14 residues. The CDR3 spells CASSAGTALDGYTF. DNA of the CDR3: TGTGCCAGCAGCGCCGGGACTGCCTTGGATGGCTACACCTTC. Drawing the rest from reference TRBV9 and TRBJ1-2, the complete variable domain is DSGVTQTPKHLITATGQRVTLRCSPRSGDLSVYWYQQSLDQGLQFLIQYYNGEERAKGNILERFSAQQFPDLHSELNLSSLELGDSALYFCASSAGTALDGYTFGSGTRLTVV.

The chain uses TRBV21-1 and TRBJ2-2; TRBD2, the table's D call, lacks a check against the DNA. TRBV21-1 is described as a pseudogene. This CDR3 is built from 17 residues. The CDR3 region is CASSKPPGSANTGELFF. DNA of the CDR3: TGTGCCAGCAGCAAACCTCCGGGAAGCGCGAACACCGGGGAGCTGTTTTTT.

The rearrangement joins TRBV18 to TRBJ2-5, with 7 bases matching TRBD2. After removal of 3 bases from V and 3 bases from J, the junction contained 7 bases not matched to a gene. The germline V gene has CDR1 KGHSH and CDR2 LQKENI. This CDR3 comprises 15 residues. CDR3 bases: TGTGCCAGCTCACCTACTCCCAGCGGGAAAGAGACCCAGTACTTC. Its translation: CASSPTPSGKETQYF.

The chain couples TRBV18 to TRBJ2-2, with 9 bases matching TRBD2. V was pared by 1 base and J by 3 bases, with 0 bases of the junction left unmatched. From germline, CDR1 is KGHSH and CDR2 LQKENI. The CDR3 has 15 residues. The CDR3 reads CASSPLAGDTGELFF. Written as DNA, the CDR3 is TGTGCCAGCTCACCACTAGCGGGGGACACCGGGGAGCTGTTTTTT.

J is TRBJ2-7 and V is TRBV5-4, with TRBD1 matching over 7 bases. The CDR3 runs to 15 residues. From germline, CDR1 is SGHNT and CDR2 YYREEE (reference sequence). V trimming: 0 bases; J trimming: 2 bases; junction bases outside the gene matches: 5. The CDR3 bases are TGTGCCAGCAGCTTGGGGGACAGCTCAGCCTACGAGCAGTACTTC. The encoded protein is CASSLGDSSAYEQYF.

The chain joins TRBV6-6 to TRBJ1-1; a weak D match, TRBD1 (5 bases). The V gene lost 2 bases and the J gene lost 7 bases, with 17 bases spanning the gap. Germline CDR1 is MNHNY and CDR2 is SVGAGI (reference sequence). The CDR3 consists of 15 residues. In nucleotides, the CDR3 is TGTGCCAGCAGTTACAAGAGGCTCCCAGACAGTGAAGCTTTCTTT. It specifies CASSYKRLPDSEAFF.

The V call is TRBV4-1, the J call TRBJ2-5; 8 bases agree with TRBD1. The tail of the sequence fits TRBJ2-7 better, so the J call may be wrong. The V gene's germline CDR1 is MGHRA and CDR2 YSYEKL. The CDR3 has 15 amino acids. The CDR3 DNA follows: TGCGCCAGCAGCCCCGGGGACAGGACTCTCTACGAGCAGTACTTC. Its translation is CASSPGDRTLYEQYF.

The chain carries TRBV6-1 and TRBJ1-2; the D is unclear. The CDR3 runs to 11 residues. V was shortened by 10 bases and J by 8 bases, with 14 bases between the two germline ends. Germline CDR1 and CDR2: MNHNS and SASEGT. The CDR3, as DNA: TGTGCCATCTATGCGGTAGAGGGCTACACCTTC. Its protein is CAIYAVEGYTF.

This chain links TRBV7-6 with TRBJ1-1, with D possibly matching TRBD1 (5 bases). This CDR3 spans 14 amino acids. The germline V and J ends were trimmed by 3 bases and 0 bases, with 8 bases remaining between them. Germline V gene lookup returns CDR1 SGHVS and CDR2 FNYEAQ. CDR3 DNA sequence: TGTGCCAGCAGCTTGCCGGGGGTGAACACTGAAGCTTTCTTT. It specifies CASSLPGVNTEAFF.

The CDR3: CAWNEGRGETQYF. The DNA of the CDR3 is TGTGCCTGGAACGAGGGCCGGGGGGAGACCCAGTACTTC. The rearrangement uses TRBV30 and TRBJ2-5; weak D call: TRBD2 (6 bases). Germline V lookup: CDR1 GTSNPN, CDR2 SVGIG (reference sequence). CDR3 size: 13 residues. Trimming took 4 bases from V and 5 from J, leaving 14 bases between them.

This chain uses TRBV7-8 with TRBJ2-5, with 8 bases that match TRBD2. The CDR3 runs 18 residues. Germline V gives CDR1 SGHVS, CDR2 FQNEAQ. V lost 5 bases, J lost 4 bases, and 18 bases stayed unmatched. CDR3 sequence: CASSIRSGSMRTGETQYF. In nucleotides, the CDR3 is TGTGCCAGCAGCATCCGGAGCGGGAGTATGAGGACCGGAGAGACCCAGTACTTC. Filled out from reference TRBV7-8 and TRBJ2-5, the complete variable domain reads GAGVSQSPRYKVAKRGQDVALRCDPISGHVSLFWYQQALGQGPEFLTYFQNEAQLDKSGLPSDRFFAERPEGSVSTLKIQRTQQEDSAVYLCASSIRSGSMRTGETQYFGPGTRLLVL.

CDR3 coding DNA: TGTGCCAGCAGCTTGGGGGGGGACACTGAAGCTTTCTTT. Translation gives CASSLGGDTEAFF. The rearrangement joins TRBV5-6 to TRBJ1-1; tentatively, D is TRBD1 (5 bases). Trimming cost V 0 bases and J 3 bases, with 6 bases left between them. Germline values: CDR1 SGHDT, CDR2 YYEEEE. The CDR3 contains 13 residues. Together with reference TRBV5-6 and TRBJ1-1, the CDR3 gives the full variable domain: DAGVTQSPTHLIKTRGQQVTLRCSPKSGHDTVSWYQQALGQGPQFIFQYYEEEERQRGNFPDRFSGHQFPNYSSELNVNALLLGDSALYLCASSLGGDTEAFFGQGTRLTVV.

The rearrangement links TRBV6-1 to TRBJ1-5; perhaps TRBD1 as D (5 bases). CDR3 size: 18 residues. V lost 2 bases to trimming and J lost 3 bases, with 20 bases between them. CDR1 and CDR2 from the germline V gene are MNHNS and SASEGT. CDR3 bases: TGTGCCAGCAGTGAACAACCTATCTCAGGGACTTTCAATCAGCCCCAGCATTTT. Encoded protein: CASSEQPISGTFNQPQHF.

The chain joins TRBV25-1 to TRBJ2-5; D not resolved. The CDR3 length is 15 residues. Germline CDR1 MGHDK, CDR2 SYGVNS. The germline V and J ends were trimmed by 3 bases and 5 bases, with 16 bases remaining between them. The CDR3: CASSDSLSSRETQYF. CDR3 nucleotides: TGTGCCAGCAGTGATTCCCTCTCGTCGCGCGAGACCCAGTACTTC.